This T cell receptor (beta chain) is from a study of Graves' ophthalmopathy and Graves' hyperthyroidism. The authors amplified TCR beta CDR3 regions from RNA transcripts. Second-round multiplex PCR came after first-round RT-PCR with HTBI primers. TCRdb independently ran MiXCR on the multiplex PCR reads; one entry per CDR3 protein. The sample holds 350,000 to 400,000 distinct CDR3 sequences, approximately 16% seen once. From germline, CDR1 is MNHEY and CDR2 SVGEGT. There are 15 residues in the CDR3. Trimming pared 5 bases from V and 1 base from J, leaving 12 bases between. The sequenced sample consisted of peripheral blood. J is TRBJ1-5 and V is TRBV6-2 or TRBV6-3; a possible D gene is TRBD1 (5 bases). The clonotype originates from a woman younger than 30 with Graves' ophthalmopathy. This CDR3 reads CASSTAGRSNQPQHF. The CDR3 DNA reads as TGTGCCAGCAGTACGGCAGGGCGGAGCAATCAGCCCCAGCATTTT.